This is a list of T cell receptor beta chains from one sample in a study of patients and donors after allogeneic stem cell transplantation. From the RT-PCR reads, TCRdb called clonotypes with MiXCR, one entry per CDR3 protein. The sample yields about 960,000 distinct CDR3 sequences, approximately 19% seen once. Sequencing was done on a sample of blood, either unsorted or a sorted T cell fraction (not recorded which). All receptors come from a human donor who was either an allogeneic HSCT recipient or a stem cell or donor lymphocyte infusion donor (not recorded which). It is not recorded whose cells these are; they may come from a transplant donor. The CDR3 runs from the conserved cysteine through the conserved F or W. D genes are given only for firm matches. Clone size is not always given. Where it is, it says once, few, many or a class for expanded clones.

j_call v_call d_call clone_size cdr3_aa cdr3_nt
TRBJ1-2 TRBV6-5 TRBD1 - CASSYRQGAAQGDGYTF TGTGCCAGCAGTTATAGGCAGGGGGCAGCCCAAGGGGATGGCTACACCTTC
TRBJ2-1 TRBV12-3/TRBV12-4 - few CASTKRQFSYNEQFF TGTGCCAGCACCAAGAGACAGTTCTCCTACAATGAGCAGTTCTTC
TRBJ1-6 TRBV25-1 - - CASSVSGTGGSPLHF TGTGCCAGCAGTGTTTCCGGGACGGGAGGTTCACCCCTCCACTTT
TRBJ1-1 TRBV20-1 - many CSATPGGTEAFF TGCAGTGCTACCCCTGGCGGGACTGAAGCTTTCTTT
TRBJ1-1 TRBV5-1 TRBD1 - CASSWDQQGVSTEAFF TGCGCCAGCAGCTGGGACCAACAGGGGGTTAGTACTGAAGCTTTCTTT
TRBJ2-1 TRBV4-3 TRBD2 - CASSPRTSGGVLNNEQFF TGCGCCAGCAGCCCGAGGACTAGCGGGGGGGTATTGAACAATGAGCAGTTCTTC
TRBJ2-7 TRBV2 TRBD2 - CASRGGTSGSSGTYEQYF TGTGCCAGCAGAGGTGGGACTAGCGGGAGTTCGGGCACCTACGAGCAGTACTTC
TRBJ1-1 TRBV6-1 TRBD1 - CASSEALMGQGRPTEAFF TGTGCCAGCAGTGAAGCGCTAATGGGACAGGGAAGGCCCACTGAAGCTTTCTTT
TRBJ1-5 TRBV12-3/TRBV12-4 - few CASSPLGGRESNQPQHF TGTGCCAGCAGCCCTTTGGGCGGGAGGGAGAGCAATCAGCCCCAGCATTTT
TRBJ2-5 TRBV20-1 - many CRAEAQETQYF TGCAGAGCTGAGGCTCAAGAGACCCAGTACTTC
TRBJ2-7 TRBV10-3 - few CAISDFEGSHEQYF TGTGCCATCAGTGATTTTGAGGGCAGCCACGAGCAGTACTTC
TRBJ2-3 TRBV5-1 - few CASSSNRNTQYF TGCGCCAGCAGCTCCAACAGGAATACGCAGTATTTT
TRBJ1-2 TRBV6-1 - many CASSPRPRGYGYTF TGTGCCAGCAGCCCGAGGCCCCGGGGGTACGGCTACACCTTC
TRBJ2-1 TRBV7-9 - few CASSFKGEEQFF TGTGCCAGCAGCTTTAAAGGAGAAGAGCAGTTCTTC
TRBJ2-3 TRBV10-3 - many CASEAGSTDTQYF TGTGCCTCGGAGGCGGGGAGCACAGATACGCAGTATTTT
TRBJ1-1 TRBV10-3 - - CAIRTTGNTEAFF TGTGCCATCAGAACCACAGGGAACACTGAAGCTTTCTTT
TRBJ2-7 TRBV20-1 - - CSASGGREASYEQYF TGCAGTGCTAGTGGCGGCAGGGAAGCATCCTACGAGCAGTACTTC
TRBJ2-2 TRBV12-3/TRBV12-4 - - CASSYSSTTGELFF TGTGCCAGCAGTTATTCCTCCACCACCGGGGAGCTGTTTTTT
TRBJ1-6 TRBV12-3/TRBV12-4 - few CASSLTGGAALHF TGTGCCAGCAGTTTAACGGGGGGAGCGGCCCTCCACTTT
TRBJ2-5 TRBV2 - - CASSAAEETQYF TGTGCCAGCAGTGCGGCGGAAGAGACCCAGTACTTC
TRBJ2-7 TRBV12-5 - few CASGLVEEGNYEQYF TGTGCTAGTGGTTTGGTAGAGGAAGGAAACTACGAGCAGTACTTC
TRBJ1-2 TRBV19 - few CASSMRQERNYGYTF TGTGCCAGTAGTATGCGCCAGGAGCGAAACTATGGCTACACCTTC
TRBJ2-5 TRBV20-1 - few CSASVRGETQYF TGCAGTGCTAGCGTCAGGGGAGAGACCCAGTACTTC
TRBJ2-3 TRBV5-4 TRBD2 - CASGFGGASDTQYF TGTGCCAGTGGTTTCGGGGGGGCCTCCGATACGCAGTATTTT
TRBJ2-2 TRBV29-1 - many CSVGPDNTGELFF TGCAGCGTTGGGCCAGACAACACCGGGGAGCTGTTTTTT
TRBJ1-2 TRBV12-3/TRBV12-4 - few CASSPRPGNYGYTF TGTGCCAGCAGCCCCCGTCCAGGGAACTATGGCTACACCTTC
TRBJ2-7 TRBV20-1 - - CSARPRSVYEQYF TGCAGTGCTAGACCCAGGAGCGTATACGAGCAGTACTTC
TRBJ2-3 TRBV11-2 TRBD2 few CASSMMGLAVTDTQYF TGTGCCAGCAGCATGATGGGACTAGCGGTCACAGATACGCAGTATTTT
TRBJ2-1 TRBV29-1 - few CSVELPNSGYNEQFF TGCAGCGTTGAACTCCCTAATAGCGGATACAATGAGCAGTTCTTC
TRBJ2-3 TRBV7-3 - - CASSFFPGGTDTQYF TGTGCCAGCAGCTTCTTCCCGGGTGGCACAGATACGCAGTATTTT
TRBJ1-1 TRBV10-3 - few CAISEKQGGSTEAFF TGTGCCATCAGTGAGAAACAGGGAGGCAGCACTGAAGCTTTCTTT
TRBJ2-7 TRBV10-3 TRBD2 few CATGLAGSYEQYF TGTGCCACCGGACTAGCGGGGTCCTACGAGCAGTACTTC
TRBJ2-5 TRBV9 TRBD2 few CASSVDPGLAAQETQYF TGTGCCAGCAGCGTCGACCCGGGACTAGCAGCGCAAGAGACCCAGTACTTC
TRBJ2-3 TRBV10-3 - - CAISESMEDTQYF TGTGCCATCAGTGAGTCGATGGAAGATACGCAGTATTTT
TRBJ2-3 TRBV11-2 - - CASSSQLSDTQYF TGTGCCAGCAGCTCTCAACTTAGCGATACGCAGTATTTT
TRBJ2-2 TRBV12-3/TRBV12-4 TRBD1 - CASSLKGANTGELFF TGTGCCAGCAGTTTAAAGGGGGCCAACACCGGGGAGCTGTTTTTT
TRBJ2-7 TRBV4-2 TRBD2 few CASSQGDPSGGAYEQYF TGTGCCAGCAGCCAGGGTGATCCTAGCGGGGGGGCCTACGAGCAGTACTTC
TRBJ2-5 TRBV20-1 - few CSARAPGTQKETQYF TGCAGTGCTAGAGCCCCCGGGACGCAAAAAGAGACCCAGTACTTC
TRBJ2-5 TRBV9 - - CASSVAVGKPQETQYF TGTGCCAGCAGCGTAGCAGTGGGAAAACCTCAAGAGACCCAGTACTTC
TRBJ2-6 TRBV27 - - CASVQGVSGANVLTF TGTGCCAGCGTACAGGGAGTCTCTGGGGCCAACGTCCTGACTTTC
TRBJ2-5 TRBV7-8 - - CASSPQGVPSNAETQYF TGTGCCAGCAGCCCCCAAGGTGTTCCTAGCAACGCGGAGACCCAGTACTTC
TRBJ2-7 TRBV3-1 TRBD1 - CASSQPTGLSYEQYF TGTGCCAGCAGCCAGCCGACAGGGTTGTCCTACGAGCAGTACTTC
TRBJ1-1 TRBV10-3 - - CAISAGRTFEAFF TGTGCCATCAGTGCAGGCAGGACCTTTGAAGCTTTCTTT
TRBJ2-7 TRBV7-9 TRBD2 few CASRASGTSYEQYF TGTGCCAGCAGAGCTAGCGGGACATCCTACGAGCAGTACTTC
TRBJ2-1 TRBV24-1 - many CATSDLFSTDRDEQFF TGTGCCACCAGTGATTTATTTAGCACGGATCGGGATGAGCAGTTCTTC
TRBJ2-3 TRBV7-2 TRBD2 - CASSSRGGPADTQYF TGTGCCAGCAGCTCGCGGGGGGGCCCCGCAGATACGCAGTATTTT
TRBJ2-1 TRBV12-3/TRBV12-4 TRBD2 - CASSLRSGRREGEQFF TGTGCCAGCAGTTTAAGAAGCGGGAGAAGGGAAGGTGAGCAGTTCTTC
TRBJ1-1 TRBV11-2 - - CASSLIRQVKNTEAFF TGTGCCAGCAGCTTGATCCGACAGGTGAAGAACACTGAAGCTTTCTTT
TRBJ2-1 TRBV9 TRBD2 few CASSVSPRTSGGTSSSYNEQFF TGTGCCAGCAGCGTATCCCCCCGGACTAGCGGGGGGACTAGCAGCTCCTACAATGAGCAGTTCTTC
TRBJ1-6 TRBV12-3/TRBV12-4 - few CASSSPGSKNSPLHF TGTGCCAGCAGTTCCCCTGGAAGTAAAAATTCACCCCTCCACTTT
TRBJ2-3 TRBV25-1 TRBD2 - CASSEFLGLAGGTDTQYF TGTGCCAGCAGTGAATTCCTGGGACTAGCGGGGGGTACAGATACGCAGTATTTT